The sequence of this TCR beta chain was determined in a study of response to subunit inactivated influenza vaccine. Overall study findings and caveats: New T cells are recruited in small numbers by each seasonal influenza vaccination, according to the authors' suggestion.

There are a few counts of this clonotype. As yet, its antigen is unknown. TCRdb used MiXCR to reprocess the RT-PCR reads, holding one entry per CDR3 protein. The sample has more than 700,000 distinct CDR3 sequences; about 20% are singletons. The CDR3 loop spans 11 amino acids. Trimming took off 10 bases at V and 3 bases at J, with 9 bases between the two ends. The germline CDR1 and CDR2 sequences are MNHNS and SASEGT. This specimen consisted of PBMCs from blood, obtained roughly 5 days after vaccination. The genes are TRBV6-1 and TRBJ1-2; the D gene is possibly TRBD1 (5 bases). The clonotype originates from a man aged 45-65 years who received an inactivated influenza vaccine. CDR3 amino acids: CATDRDYGYTF. The CDR3 region has the DNA TGTGCCACCGACAGAGACTATGGCTACACCTTC.